The 24 T cell receptor beta chains below all came from one sample that was sequenced in a study of PD-1 blockade in classical Hodgkin lymphoma. Described time point: cycle 4 day 1 (C4D1), after five to seven weeks of nivolumab. In every patient, relapse followed autologous stem cell transplantation, while exposure to brentuximab vedotin differed. Method: immunoSEQ multiplex PCR; TCRdb's copy keeps in-frame clones and lacks some. The sample carries 20,000 or so clones, 80% to 90% recorded once. This specimen consisted of peripheral blood mononuclear cells (PBMCs), obtained before the fourth cycle of nivolumab. The receptor source for this set is a human donor with classical Hodgkin lymphoma.

Only one count was recorded for this clone. J is TRBJ2-3 and V is TRBV10-3, with TRBD1 matching over 9 bases. The germline CDR1 and CDR2 sequences are ENHRY and SYGVKD. There are 14 residues in the CDR3. V was pared by 9 bases and J by 3 bases, with 7 bases of the junction left unmatched. The CDR3 region is CAISPDRGTDTQYF. CDR3 in DNA: TGTGCCATATCGCCGGACAGGGGAACAGATACGCAGTATTTT.

V gene TRBV28 combines with J gene TRBJ1-2, with 7 bases that match TRBD1. This CDR3 has 14 amino acids. The V gene end was trimmed by 6 bases and the J gene end by 3 bases; junction bases not matched to a gene: 7. Germline V gene data show CDR1 as MDHEN and CDR2 as SYDVKM. CDR3 nucleotide sequence: TGTGCCAGCAGCCTAACAGGGGACCACTATGGCTACACCTTC. Protein: CASSLTGDHYGYTF.

V usage is TRBV29-1 and J usage is TRBJ2-1; 9 bases fit TRBD2. Germline V gives CDR1 SQVTM, CDR2 ANQGSEA. The CDR3 sequence is 13 residues long. V lost 4 bases to trimming and J lost 5 bases; unmatched junction nucleotides: 3. CDR3 protein: CSVAGGGDNEQFF. The CDR3 DNA follows: TGCAGCGTTGCGGGCGGGGGGGACAATGAGCAGTTCTTC.

This rearrangement joins TRBV6-1 to TRBJ1-5; D gene ambiguous. V dropped 0 bases and J dropped 2 bases, with 11 bases sitting between them. The CDR3 consists of 16 residues. Germline V CDR1 and CDR2: MNHNS, SASEGT. The chain's CDR3 is CASSEAIRRGNQPQHF. CDR3 DNA sequence: TGTGCCAGCAGTGAAGCGATACGACGGGGCAATCAGCCCCAGCATTTT.

The chain is built from TRBV6-5 and TRBJ1-5; no firm D call. V was cut by 6 bases and J by 4 bases, with 13 bases left in between. Germline lookup yields CDR1 MNHEY and CDR2 SVGAGI. The CDR3 runs to 14 residues. Here the CDR3 reads CASSLYTENQPQHF. The DNA for the CDR3 is TGTGCCAGCAGCCTCTATACGGAAAATCAGCCCCAGCATTTT.

V gene TRBV5-1 combines with J gene TRBJ2-1, with 7 bases fitting TRBD2. The germline V gene encodes CDR1 SGHRS and CDR2 YFSETQ. There are 15 residues in the CDR3. The V gene end was trimmed by 0 bases and the J gene end by 4 bases; junction bases not matched to a gene: 4. In DNA, the CDR3 is TGCGCCAGCAGCTTGGAACTAGCGTTTTACAATGAGCAGTTCTTC. It is translated as CASSLELAFYNEQFF.

This clone occurred once. The rearrangement links TRBV7-2 to TRBJ1-1; 9 nucleotides line up with TRBD1. V shed 1 base and J 7 bases; nucleotides not matched to a gene: 1. Germline lookup yields CDR1 SGHTA and CDR2 FQGNSA. This CDR3 spans 13 amino acids. DNA of the CDR3: TGTGCCAGCAGCTTAGTGGGACAGGGTGAAGCTTTCTTT. Its translation: CASSLVGQGEAFF.

This clone is medium-sized (0.01 to 0.1%) within its sample. The chain couples TRBV19 to TRBJ1-6; D is unclear. Germline lookup yields CDR1 LNHDA and CDR2 SQIVND (reference sequence). The CDR3 totals 16 residues. V was trimmed by 1 base and J by 0 bases, leaving 7 bases between them. In nucleotides, the CDR3 is TGTGCCAGTAGTATAGGCTTCAGCTCCTATAATTCACCCCTCCACTTT. It encodes CASSIGFSSYNSPLHF.

The genes are TRBV14 and TRBJ2-3, with a possible D match to TRBD2 (6 bases). This CDR3 has 18 residues. Germline V gene data show CDR1 as SGHDN and CDR2 as FVKESK. Trimming removed 5 bases at V and 4 bases at J, with 25 bases between. CDR3 sequence reads: CASSALLGDSLGADTQYF. As DNA, the CDR3 is TGTGCCAGCAGCGCCCTCCTCGGGGACTCCCTAGGCGCAGATACGCAGTATTTT.

Only one count was recorded for this clone. This chain links TRBV5-1 with TRBJ1-3; tentatively, D is TRBD1 (5 bases). The V gene's germline CDR1 is SGHRS and CDR2 YFSETQ. V gave up 0 bases and J gave up 2 bases, with 15 bases separating them. This CDR3 spans 17 amino acids. DNA for the CDR3: TGCGCCAGCAGCTTGGCCTCCGCGGGGACGCCTGGAAACACCATATATTTT. It encodes CASSLASAGTPGNTIYF.

This chain uses TRBV5-4 with TRBJ2-7, with TRBD1 matching 8 bases. The V gene end was trimmed by 4 bases and the J gene end by 3 bases; junction bases not matched to a gene: 6. The CDR3 sequence is 14 residues long. CDR1 is SGHNT, CDR2 YYREEE, per germline (reference sequence). CDR3 sequence: CASSGMTGDYEQYF. The CDR3 DNA sequence: TGTGCCAGCAGCGGGATGACAGGGGACTACGAGCAGTACTTC.

The gene calls are TRBV7-9 and TRBJ2-1; D is undetermined. This CDR3 has 17 residues. The germline gives CDR1 SEHNR, CDR2 FQNEAQ (reference sequence). V shed 5 bases and J shed 1 base, with 18 bases lying between them. CDR3 sequence reads: CASSPSEAPGSYNEQFF. In DNA form, the CDR3 reads TGTGCCAGCAGCCCCTCAGAGGCGCCAGGATCCTACAATGAGCAGTTCTTC.

The chain is built from TRBV29-1 and TRBJ1-2; D unclear. This CDR3 has 14 residues. Trimming took off 0 bases at V and 0 bases at J, with 8 bases between the two ends. Germline assignment: CDR1 SQVTM and CDR2 ANQGSEA. The CDR3 DNA reads as TGCAGCGTTGAAGACTTGGCAACTAACTATGGCTACACCTTC. Translation: CSVEDLATNYGYTF.

V is TRBV19 and J is TRBJ2-2; D is unresolved. Germline V gene data show CDR1 as LNHDA and CDR2 as SQIVND (reference sequence). V was clipped by 5 bases and J by 2 bases, with 9 bases between them. This CDR3 spans 14 amino acids. Here the CDR3 reads CASSGQYNTGELFF. The DNA of the CDR3 is TGTGCCAGTAGTGGGCAGTATAACACCGGGGAGCTGTTTTTT.

The chain has TRBV6-6 and TRBJ1-5; D remains ambiguous. CDR1 and CDR2 (germline): MNHNY, SVGAGI (reference sequence). V lost 5 bases and J lost 9, with 14 bases in between. The length of the CDR3 is 13 residues. CDR3 loop: CASSITPSRPQHF. The DNA of the CDR3 is TGTGCCAGCAGTATCACACCCTCGCGGCCCCAGCATTTT.

This chain links TRBV7-2 with TRBJ2-3, with D maybe TRBD2 (5 bases). The V and J ends lost 5 bases and 4 bases respectively, with 7 bases between them. Germline CDR1 and CDR2: SGHTA and FQGNSA. The CDR3 runs to 12 residues. The CDR3 is CASSQEADTQYF. The CDR3 region has the DNA TGTGCCAGCAGCCAGGAGGCAGATACGCAGTATTTT.

This clone was seen a handful of times. J is TRBJ2-1 and V is TRBV2, with 12 nucleotides matching TRBD1. V was clipped by 11 bases and J by 7 bases; unmatched bases: 3. The CDR3 consists of 12 residues. Germline lookup yields CDR1 SNHLY and CDR2 FYNNEI. The CDR3 DNA follows: TGTGCCGGGGACAGGGGGCCTAATGAGCAGTTCTTC. Its translation is CAGDRGPNEQFF.

The chain recombines TRBV12-5 with TRBJ1-1; tentative D call: TRBD1 (5 bases). Germline assignment: CDR1 LGHNT and CDR2 FRNRAP. The CDR3 has 15 residues. Trimming removed 3 bases at V and 0 bases at J, with 11 bases between. DNA for the CDR3: TGTGCTAGTGGTTTCGGGGGGGGTCTGAACACTGAAGCTTTCTTT. Amino acids: CASGFGGGLNTEAFF.

This clone was detected only a few times. This chain's CDR3 is CASSPPSGDNTGELFF. The CDR3 bases are TGTGCCAGCAGCCCCCCTAGCGGGGACAACACCGGGGAGCTGTTTTTT. The chain carries TRBV7-9 and TRBJ2-2, with TRBD2 matching 9 bases. Germline CDR1 is SEHNR and CDR2 is FQNEAQ (reference sequence). The CDR3 extends over 16 amino acids. V lost 5 bases to trimming and J lost 2 bases; unmatched junction nucleotides: 6.

The V and J genes are TRBV7-9 and TRBJ2-2; TRBD2 aligns across 12 bases. Losses at the gene ends were 4 bases for V and 0 bases for J; bases not matched to a gene: 6. The CDR3 totals 18 residues. Per germline, CDR1 SEHNR and CDR2 FQNEAQ (reference sequence). The CDR3 bases are TGTGCCAGCAGCTCGAGGACTAGCGGGGACGCGAACACCGGGGAGCTGTTTTTT. Protein sequence: CASSSRTSGDANTGELFF.

The gene calls are TRBV28 and TRBJ2-7, with TRBD2 as a possible D gene (5 bases). Germline CDR1 reads MDHEN; CDR2 reads SYDVKM. V lost 6 bases and J 2 bases, leaving 14 bases between the germline ends. The CDR3 is made up of 14 amino acids. CDR3 nucleotides: TGTGCCAGCAGCCTGTCGACCGGGACCTACGAGCAGTACTTC. This sequence encodes CASSLSTGTYEQYF.

The chain recombines TRBV11-3 with TRBJ2-7, with a weak D call TRBD1 (6 bases). In germline, CDR1 is SGHNT, CDR2 YENEEA. The CDR3 extends over 14 amino acids. The V and J ends lost 5 bases and 0 bases respectively, with 11 bases between them. The CDR3 spells CASSHRDTSYEQYF. The CDR3 DNA is TGTGCCAGCAGCCACAGGGACACCTCCTACGAGCAGTACTTC.

V and J are TRBV28 and TRBJ2-1, with D perhaps TRBD2 (5 bases). Germline-derived CDR1 and CDR2 are MDHEN and SYDVKM. This CDR3 has 14 residues. V was shortened by 6 bases and J by 6 bases, with 15 bases between the two germline ends. DNA of the CDR3: TGTGCCAGCAGGGAGGACTGGTTTATCAATGAGCAGTTCTTC. It yields the protein CASREDWFINEQFF.

This clone was recorded only once. The V call is TRBV13, the J call TRBJ1-1; D remains ambiguous. The CDR3 spans 14 residues. Germline V lookup: CDR1 PRHDT, CDR2 FYEKMQ (reference sequence). V lost 1 base and J 4 bases, leaving 10 bases between the germline ends. CDR3 sequence reads: CASSLDKGGTEAFF. CDR3 DNA: TGTGCCAGCAGCTTAGATAAGGGAGGCACTGAAGCTTTCTTT.